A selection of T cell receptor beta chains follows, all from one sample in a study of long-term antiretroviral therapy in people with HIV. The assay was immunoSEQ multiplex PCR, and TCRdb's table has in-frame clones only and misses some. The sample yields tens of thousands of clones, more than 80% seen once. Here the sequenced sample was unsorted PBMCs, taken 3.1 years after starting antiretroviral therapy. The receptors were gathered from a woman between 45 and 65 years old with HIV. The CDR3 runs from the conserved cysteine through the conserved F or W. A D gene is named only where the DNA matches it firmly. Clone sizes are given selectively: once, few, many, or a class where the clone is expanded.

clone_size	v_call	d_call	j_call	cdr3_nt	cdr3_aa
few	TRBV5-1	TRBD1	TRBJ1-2	TGCGCCAGCAGCTTCCCGTCCCCGGGACAGGGTGGAAGCGGCTACACCTTC	CASSFPSPGQGGSGYTF
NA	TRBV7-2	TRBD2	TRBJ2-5	TGTGCCAGCAGCTCCCCTAGCGGGGGGATCCTTAGGGAGACCCAGTACTTC	CASSSPSGGILRETQYF
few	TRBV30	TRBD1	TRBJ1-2	TGTGCCTGGAGTCCGATCGGGACAGTCTACTATGGCTACACCTTC	CAWSPIGTVYYGYTF
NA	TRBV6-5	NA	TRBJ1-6	TGTGCCAGCAGTTACTCTGGGCAGGCGCGTTCACCCCTCCACTTT	CASSYSGQARSPLHF
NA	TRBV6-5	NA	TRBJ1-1	TGTGCCAGCAGTCCCGCGCCGACCGCGAACACTGAAGCTTTCTTT	CASSPAPTANTEAFF
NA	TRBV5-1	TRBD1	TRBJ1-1	TGCGCCAGCAGTTTAACAGGGGAGGGCACTGAAGCTTTCTTT	CASSLTGEGTEAFF
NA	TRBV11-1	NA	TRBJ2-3	TGTGCCAGCAGCTTACTCGGTGGGGATACGCAGTATTTT	CASSLLGGDTQYF
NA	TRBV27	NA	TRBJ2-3	TGTGCCAGCAGTTTATGGGGGGAAGCCTCAAATACGCAGTATTTT	CASSLWGEASNTQYF
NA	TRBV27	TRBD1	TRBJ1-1	TGTGCCAGCAGTTTATCGGCGACCAGGGGACAGCAGGCTTTCTTT	CASSLSATRGQQAFF
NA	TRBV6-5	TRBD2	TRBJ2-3	TGTGCCAGCAGAAGAAAAGCGGGGGGTACAGATACGCAGTATTTT	CASRRKAGGTDTQYF
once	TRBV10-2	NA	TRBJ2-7	TGCGCCAGCAGTGGACGTGGAGGCGCCGACGAGCAGTACTTC	CASSGRGGADEQYF
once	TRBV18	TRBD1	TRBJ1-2	TGTGCCAGCTCACCAGGGACAGGGGGCGTCGGACTTGGCTACACCTTC	CASSPGTGGVGLGYTF
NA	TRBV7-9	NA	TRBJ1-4	TGTGCCAGCAGCGAACTAAGCGGGGATCAGGAAAAACTGTTTTTT	CASSELSGDQEKLFF
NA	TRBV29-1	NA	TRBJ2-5	TGCAGTACGACAGACCCACCTTTGGAGACCCAGTACTTC	CSTTDPPLETQYF
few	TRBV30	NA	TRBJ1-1	TGTGCCTGGAGTGTACAGGAGGGCACTGAAGCTTTCTTT	CAWSVQEGTEAFF
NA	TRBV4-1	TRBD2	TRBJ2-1	TGCGCCAGCAGCCGACTAGCGGGGGGCTACAATGAGCAGTTCTTC	CASSRLAGGYNEQFF
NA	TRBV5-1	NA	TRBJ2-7	TGCGCCAGCAGCTTGGTCACGGGAATGCTATACGAGCAGTACTTC	CASSLVTGMLYEQYF
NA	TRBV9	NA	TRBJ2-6	TGTGCCAGCAGCGTCTACCCATCTGGGGCCAACGTCCTGACTTTC	CASSVYPSGANVLTF
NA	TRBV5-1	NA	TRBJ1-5	TGCGCCAGCAGCTTGGAGGGAGTGACGAATCAGCCCCAGCATTTT	CASSLEGVTNQPQHF
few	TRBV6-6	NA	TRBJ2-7	TGTGCCAGCAGCTTTGGGACCGTGCAGTACTTC	CASSFGTVQYF
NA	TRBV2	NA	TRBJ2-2	TGTGCCAGCAGCTCTTACAAGAACACCGGGGAGCTGTTTTTT	CASSSYKNTGELFF
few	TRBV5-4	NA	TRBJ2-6	TGTGCCAGCAGCCAAACTAACTCTGGGGCCAACGTCCTGACTTTC	CASSQTNSGANVLTF
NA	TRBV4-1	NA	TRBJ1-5	TGCGCCAGCAGCCAACTTGGGAATCAGCCCCAGCATTTT	CASSQLGNQPQHF
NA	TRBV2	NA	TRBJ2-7	TGTGCCAGCAGTGGGGGGGGACAGAGGATAACCTACGAGCAGTACTTC	CASSGGGQRITYEQYF
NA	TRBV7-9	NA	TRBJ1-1	TGTGCCAGCAGTTCTCAGGGTAGGGACACTGAAGCTTTCTTT	CASSSQGRDTEAFF
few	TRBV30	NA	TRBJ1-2	TGTGCCTGGAGCCAGGACAGCGGCTATGGCTACACCTTC	CAWSQDSGYGYTF
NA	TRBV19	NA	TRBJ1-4	TGTGCCAGTAGTATGGCAGGCACTAAAGGGGAAAAACTGTTTTTT	CASSMAGTKGEKLFF
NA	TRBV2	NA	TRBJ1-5	TGTGCCAGCAGTGAAGCGCAACGGGGAGGGGAGCCCCAGCATTTT	CASSEAQRGGEPQHF
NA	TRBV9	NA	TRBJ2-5	TGTGCCAGCAGCGGGGCAGGGAGGCAAGAGACCCAGTACTTC	CASSGAGRQETQYF
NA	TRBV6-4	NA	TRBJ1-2	TGTGCCAGCAGAGAAAACCGGCAGCCCTATGGCTACACCTTC	CASRENRQPYGYTF
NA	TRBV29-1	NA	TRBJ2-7	TGCAGCGTCGTTCAGAGCTACGAGCAGTACTTC	CSVVQSYEQYF
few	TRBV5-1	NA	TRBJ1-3	TGCGCCAGCAGTGATACAGCCGCGTTTGGAAACACCATATATTTT	CASSDTAAFGNTIYF
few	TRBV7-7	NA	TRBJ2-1	TGTGCTAGCAGCTTAGCGACTAGACAGGGTTCCTCCTACAATGAGCAGTTCTTC	CASSLATRQGSSYNEQFF
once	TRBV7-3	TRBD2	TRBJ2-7	TGTGCCAGCAGCTTACTAGCGGGGGCCTCCTACGAGCAGTACTTC	CASSLLAGASYEQYF
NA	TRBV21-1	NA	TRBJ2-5	TGTGCCAGTAACCGGACTTCTGGATGGGAGACCCAGTACTTC	CASNRTSGWETQYF
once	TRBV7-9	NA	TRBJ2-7	TGTGCCAGCAGCACCGCGGACAGAACCTACGAGCAGTACTTC	CASSTADRTYEQYF
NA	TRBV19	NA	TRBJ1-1	TGTGCCAGTAGTATTTCGAGGACCGCTCGGGGCACTGAAGCTTTCTTT	CASSISRTARGTEAFF
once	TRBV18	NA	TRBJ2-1	TGTGCCAGCTCACCAGGGTATAGCTACAATGAGCAGTTCTTC	CASSPGYSYNEQFF
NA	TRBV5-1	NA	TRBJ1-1	TGCGCCAGCAGCTTGGGGGACATCGGCACTGAAGCTTTCTTT	CASSLGDIGTEAFF
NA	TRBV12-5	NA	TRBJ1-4	TGTGCTAGTGGTTTCGGGGGGACTAATGAAAAACTGTTTTTT	CASGFGGTNEKLFF
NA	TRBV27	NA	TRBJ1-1	TGTGCCAGCATCACCCGTTTAGGGACTGAAGCTTTCTTT	CASITRLGTEAFF